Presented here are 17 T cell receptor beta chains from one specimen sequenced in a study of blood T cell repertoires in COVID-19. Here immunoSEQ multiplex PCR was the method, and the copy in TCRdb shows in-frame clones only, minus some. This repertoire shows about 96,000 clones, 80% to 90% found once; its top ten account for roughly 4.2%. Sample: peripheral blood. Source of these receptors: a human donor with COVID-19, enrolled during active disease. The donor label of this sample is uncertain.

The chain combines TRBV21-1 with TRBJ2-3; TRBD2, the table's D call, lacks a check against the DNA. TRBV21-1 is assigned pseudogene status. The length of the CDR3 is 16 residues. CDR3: CASSSPGLVFWDTQYF. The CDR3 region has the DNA TGTGCCAGCAGCTCGCCGGGACTAGTTTTCTGGGATACGCAGTATTTT.

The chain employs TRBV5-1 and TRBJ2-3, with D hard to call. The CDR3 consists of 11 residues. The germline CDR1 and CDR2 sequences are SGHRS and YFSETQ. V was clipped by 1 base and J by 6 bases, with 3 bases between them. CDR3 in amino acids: CASSLQDTQYF. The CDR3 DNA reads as TGCGCCAGCAGCTTGCAGGATACGCAGTATTTT.

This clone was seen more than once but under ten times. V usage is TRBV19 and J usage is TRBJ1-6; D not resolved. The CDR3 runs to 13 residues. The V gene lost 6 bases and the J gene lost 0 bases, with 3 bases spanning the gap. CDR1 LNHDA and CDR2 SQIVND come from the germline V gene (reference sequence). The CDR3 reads CASSSSYNSPLHF. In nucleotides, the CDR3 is TGTGCCAGTAGCTCCTCCTATAATTCACCCCTCCACTTT.

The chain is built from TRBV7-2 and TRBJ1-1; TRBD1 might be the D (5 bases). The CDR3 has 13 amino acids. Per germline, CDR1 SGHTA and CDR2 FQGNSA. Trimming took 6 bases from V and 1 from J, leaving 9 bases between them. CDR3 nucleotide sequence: TGTGCCAGCAGTTCCCAGGGGAACACTGAAGCTTTCTTT. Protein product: CASSSQGNTEAFF. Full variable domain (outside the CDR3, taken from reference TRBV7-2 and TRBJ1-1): GAGVSQSPSNKVTEKGKDVELRCDPISGHTALYWYRQSLGQGLEFLIYFQGNSAPDKSGLPSDRFSAERTGGSVSTLTIQRTQQEDSAVYLCASSSQGNTEAFFGQGTRLTVV.

CDR3 residues: CASSLEGTATSGQETQYF. DNA of the CDR3: TGTGCCAGCAGCTTGGAGGGGACAGCTACTAGCGGACAAGAGACCCAGTACTTC. This chain joins TRBV5-6 and TRBJ2-5; D is possibly TRBD2 (8 bases). The CDR3 is 18 residues long. V shed 0 bases and J shed 2 bases, with 20 bases lying between them. CDR1 and CDR2 (germline): SGHDT, YYEEEE.

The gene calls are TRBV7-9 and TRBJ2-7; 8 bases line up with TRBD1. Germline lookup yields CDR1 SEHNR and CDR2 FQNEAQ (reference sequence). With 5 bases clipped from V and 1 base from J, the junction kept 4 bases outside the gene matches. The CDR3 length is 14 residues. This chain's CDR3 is CASSPRDRSYEQYF. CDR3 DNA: TGTGCCAGCAGCCCAAGGGACAGGTCCTACGAGCAGTACTTC.

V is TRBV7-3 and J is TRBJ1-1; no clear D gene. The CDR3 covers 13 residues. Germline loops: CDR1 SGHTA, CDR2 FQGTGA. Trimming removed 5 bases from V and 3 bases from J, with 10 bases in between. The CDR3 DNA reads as TGTGCCAGCAGCCGCACAGCTGACACTGAAGCTTTCTTT. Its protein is CASSRTADTEAFF.

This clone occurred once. The CDR3 sequence is CASSVGSPGSYEQYF. The CDR3 coding sequence is TGTGCCAGCAGCGTAGGGAGCCCGGGATCCTACGAGCAGTACTTC. This sequence joins TRBV9 and TRBJ2-7; TRBD2 might be the D (5 bases). The germline V gene encodes CDR1 SGDLS and CDR2 YYNGEE. This CDR3 comprises 15 residues. V was shortened by 0 bases and J by 1 base, with 11 bases between the two germline ends.

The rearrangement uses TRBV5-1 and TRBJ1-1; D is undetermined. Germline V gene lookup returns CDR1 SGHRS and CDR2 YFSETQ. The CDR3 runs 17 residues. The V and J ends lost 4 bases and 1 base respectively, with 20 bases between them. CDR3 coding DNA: TGCGCCAGCAGCCCCTTGTCTCAGTCTAAGCGGAACACTGAAGCTTTCTTT. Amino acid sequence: CASSPLSQSKRNTEAFF.

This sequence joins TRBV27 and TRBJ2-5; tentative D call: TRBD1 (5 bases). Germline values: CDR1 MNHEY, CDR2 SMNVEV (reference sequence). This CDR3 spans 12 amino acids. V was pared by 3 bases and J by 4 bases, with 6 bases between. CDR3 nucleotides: TGTGCCAGCAGTTTTAGGGGAGAGACCCAGTACTTC. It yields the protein CASSFRGETQYF.

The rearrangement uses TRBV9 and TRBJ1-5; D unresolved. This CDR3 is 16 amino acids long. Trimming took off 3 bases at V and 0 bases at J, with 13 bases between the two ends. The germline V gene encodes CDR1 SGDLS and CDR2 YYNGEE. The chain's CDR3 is CASSARRVYSNQPQHF. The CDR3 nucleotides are TGTGCCAGCAGCGCGCGTCGGGTTTATAGCAATCAGCCCCAGCATTTT.

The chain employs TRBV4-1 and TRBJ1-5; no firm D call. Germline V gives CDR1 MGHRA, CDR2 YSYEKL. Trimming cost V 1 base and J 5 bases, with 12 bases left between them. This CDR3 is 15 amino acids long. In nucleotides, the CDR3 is TGCGCCAGCAGCCAAGCGACATTCGTCGATCAGCCCCAGCATTTT. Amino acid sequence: CASSQATFVDQPQHF.

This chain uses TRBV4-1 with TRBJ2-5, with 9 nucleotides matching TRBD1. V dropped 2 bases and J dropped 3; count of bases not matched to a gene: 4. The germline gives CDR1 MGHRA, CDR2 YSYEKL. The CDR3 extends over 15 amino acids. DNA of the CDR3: TGCGCCAGCAGCCAACAGGGACAGGGAGAAGAGACCCAGTACTTC. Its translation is CASSQQGQGEETQYF.

The CDR3 protein is CATSDARVNYGYTF. CDR3 in DNA: TGTGCCACCAGTGATGCCAGGGTTAACTATGGCTACACCTTC. The chain links TRBV24-1 to TRBJ1-2; possibly TRBD1 for D (5 bases). This CDR3 is built from 14 residues. Trimming took 3 bases from V and 1 from J, leaving 8 bases between them. Per germline, CDR1 KGHDR and CDR2 SFDVKD.

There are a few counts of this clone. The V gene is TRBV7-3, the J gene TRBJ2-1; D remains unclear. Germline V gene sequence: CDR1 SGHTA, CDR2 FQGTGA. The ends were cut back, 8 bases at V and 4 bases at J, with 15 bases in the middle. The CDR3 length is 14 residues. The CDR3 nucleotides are TGTGCCAGCTCCTACTCGGCGGAGTACAATGAGCAGTTCTTC. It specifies CASSYSAEYNEQFF.

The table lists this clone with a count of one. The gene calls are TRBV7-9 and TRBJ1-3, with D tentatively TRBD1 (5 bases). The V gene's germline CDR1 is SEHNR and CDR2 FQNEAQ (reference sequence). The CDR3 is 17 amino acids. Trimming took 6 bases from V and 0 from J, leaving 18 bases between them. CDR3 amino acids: CASSPWGGSSSGNTIYF. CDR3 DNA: TGTGCCAGCAGTCCTTGGGGGGGTTCCAGCTCTGGAAACACCATATATTTT.

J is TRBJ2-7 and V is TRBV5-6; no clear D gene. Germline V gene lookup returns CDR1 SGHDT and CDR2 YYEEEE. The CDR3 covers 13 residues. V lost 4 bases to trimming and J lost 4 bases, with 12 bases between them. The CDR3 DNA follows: TGTGCCAGCAGCGGAGTAACGAATTACGAGCAGTACTTC. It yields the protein CASSGVTNYEQYF.